This TCR beta chain appears in the sequencing data of a study of blood T cell repertoires in COVID-19. With 4 bases removed from V and 0 bases from J, the gap between germline ends came to 7 bases. The CDR3 is 14 amino acids. CDR1 SGHRS and CDR2 YFSETQ come from the germline V gene. Here immunoSEQ multiplex PCR was the method, and the copy in TCRdb shows in-frame clones only, minus some. The sample has some 100,000 clones, around nine tenths seen once. The sample consisted of peripheral blood. The clonotype comes from a man aged 45-60 years with acute or convalescent COVID-19. This sequence joins TRBV5-1 and TRBJ2-2; D gene uncertain. CDR3 sequence (DNA): TGCGCCAGCAGCCCCCAGGCGAACACCGGGGAGCTGTTTTTT. Residues: CASSPQANTGELFF.